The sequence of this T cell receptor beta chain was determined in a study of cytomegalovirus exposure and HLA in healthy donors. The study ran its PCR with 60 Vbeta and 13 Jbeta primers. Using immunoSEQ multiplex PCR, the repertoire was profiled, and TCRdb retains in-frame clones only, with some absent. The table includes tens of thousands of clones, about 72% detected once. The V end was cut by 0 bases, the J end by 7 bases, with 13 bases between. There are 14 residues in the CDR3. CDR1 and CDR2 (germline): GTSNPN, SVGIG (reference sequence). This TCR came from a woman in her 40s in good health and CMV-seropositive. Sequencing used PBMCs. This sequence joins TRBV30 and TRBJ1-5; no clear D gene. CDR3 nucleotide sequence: TGTGCCTGGAGTGTTGGGCAGACAAGGCAGCCCCAGCATTTT. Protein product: CAWSVGQTRQPQHF. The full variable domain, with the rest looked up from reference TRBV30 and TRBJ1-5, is SQTIHQWPATLVQPVGSPLSLECTVEGTSNPNLYWYRQAAGRGLQLLFYSVGIGQISSEVPQNLSASRPQDRQFILSSKKLLLSDSGFYLCAWSVGQTRQPQHFGDGTRLSIL.